This T cell receptor beta chain was found in a study of blood T cell repertoires in COVID-19 (dated by TCRdb to 2019 to 2021). With regard to the full study: The collaborator samples originated in the United States, Italy and Spain and spanned the acute and convalescent phases of COVID-19. The material from the prospective study consisted of cDNA or gDNA derived from T cells, B-cell-depleted T cells, or PBMCs. Subjects who had been exposed to COVID-19, were actively infected with it, or had recovered from it provided the deeply sampled blood TCRbeta repertoires that made up the dataset. The repertoires were released in a freely available public database meant as a resource for research on the immune response to SARS-CoV-2. Samples came from the ongoing ImmuneRACE study (first 160 participants) plus 1,254 subjects from 6 global collaborators. A de-identified subject ID, COVID-19 status, age in years and sex were almost always included in the sample metadata. Where available, HLA class I and class II types were taken from metadata supplied by the sample provider and were not determined by assay-based typing.

TCRbeta CDR3 regions were amplified from genomic DNA by means of the immunoSEQ Assay, a bias-controlled multiplex PCR. Regarding the original processing steps: The number of nucleated cells in each sample was estimated from the amplification of reference gene primers within the assay. To quantify the absolute abundance of each unique TCRbeta CDR3 rearrangement, sequence reads were collapsed and filtered. For each sample, productive Simpson clonality was calculated as the square root of Simpson's diversity index over productive rearrangements. Drawn from immuneACCESS, this table holds only the in-frame rearrangements with V and J called that TCRdb kept. Clones are partly lost; checked studies trace under half to an unresolved V gene and leave the rest unexplained. From that table come the V and J calls and clone size; the DNA was used to work out D and trimming. Present in this sample are a few hundred thousand clones, around nine tenths of which were seen just once. The ten largest clones represent about 6% of the sample.

A remark on this clone: Its antigen target is currently unknown. No base quality values were provided; no much bigger clone lies one nucleotide off.

A second Seattle source provided samples from volunteer blood donors who had recovered from COVID-19. Collaborating institutions collected whole blood in K2EDTA tubes following their own protocols. For TCRbeta analysis, collaborator samples were shipped as frozen whole blood, as isolated PBMCs, or as DNA extracted from either sample type. The V and J ends are trimmed by 2 bases and 5 bases, leaving 6 bases between them. According to the germline V gene, CDR1 reads MNHNS and CDR2 reads SASEGT. The CDR3 starts with the cysteine, ends with the phenylalanine, and has 12 residues. The sequence is cut down to CDR3 DNA, 36 bases in frame from base 1. Results and caveats for the whole study, not just this receptor: How much clinical and demographic metadata was included differed by source and by participant, and the metadata was provided uncurated.

The rearranged chain carries TRBV6-1 and TRBJ1-2; 6 matching bases give a weak D call of TRBD1. This TCR came from a man between 60 and 70 years old who had recovered from COVID-19. The sample comprised peripheral blood. The sequenced DNA is TGTGCCAGCAGTGAACAGGGGTATGGCTACACCTTC. Its protein reads: CASSEQGYGYTF.